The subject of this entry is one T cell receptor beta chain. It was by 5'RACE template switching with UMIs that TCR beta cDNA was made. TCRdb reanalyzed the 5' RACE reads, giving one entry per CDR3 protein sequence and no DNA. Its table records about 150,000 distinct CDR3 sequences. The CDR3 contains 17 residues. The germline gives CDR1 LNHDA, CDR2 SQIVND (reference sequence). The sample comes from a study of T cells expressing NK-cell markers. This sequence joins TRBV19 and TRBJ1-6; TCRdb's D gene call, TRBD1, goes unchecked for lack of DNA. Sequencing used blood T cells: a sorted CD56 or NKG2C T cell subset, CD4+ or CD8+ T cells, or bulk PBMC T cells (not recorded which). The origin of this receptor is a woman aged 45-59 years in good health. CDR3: CASSVLGTGVSISPLHF.